This TCR beta chain originates from a study of response to subunit inactivated influenza vaccine. The V gene lost 7 bases and the J gene lost 6 bases, with 14 bases spanning the gap. In germline, CDR1 is SQVTM, CDR2 ANQGSEA. The length of the CDR3 is 12 residues. This clonotype has a count of ten or more. The antigen is undetermined. Study-wide results and caveats: After each seasonal influenza vaccination, few new T cells are recruited, the authors suggested.

MiXCR was run by TCRdb on the RT-PCR reads, yielding one entry per CDR3 protein. This table has some 850,000 distinct CDR3 sequences, roughly 18% appearing once. The receptor was isolated from a man aged 50-60 years who received an inactivated influenza vaccine. The chain recombines TRBV29-1 with TRBJ2-3; weak D call: TRBD2 (7 bases). This specimen was PBMCs from blood, taken less than 6 days after vaccination. The CDR3, as DNA: TGCAGCGCCGGGGGGCGAGCGGATACGCAGTATTTT. Amino acid sequence: CSAGGRADTQYF.